The following is a T cell receptor (beta chain) sequence with its context. This clone has a count of ten or more. No cognate antigen has been identified for it. It has no much larger one-base neighbor in the sample; base qualities were not kept. This specimen comes from a study of T cell responses to AZD1222 COVID-19 vaccine (dated by TCRdb to the early 2020s). General notes on the study: AZD1222 recipients given second doses at about 4 weeks or at about 12 weeks were pooled, since spike-specific TCR depth and breadth were not found to differ between the two schedules. A total of 233 trial participants underwent TCR sequencing, of whom nearly 210 received two doses of AZD1222 and about 25 received two doses of the MenACWY control vaccine. Trial participants were enrolled by age into subgroups of 18-55, 56-69 and 70-plus years, and about 150, 27 and 61 TCR-sequenced participants, respectively, were included in these subgroups. Here is what the overall study found, with its caveats: Conclusions about previously exposed vaccinees are limited because only a handful of AZD1222 recipients were SARS-CoV-2 seropositive at baseline. After two AZD1222 doses, spike-specific TCR breadth and depth were significantly higher than at day 0 and than in MenACWY recipients. In the small 56-69-year group, the increase in depth fell short of significance, most likely because of low power. The vaccine-associated CD4 TCRs covered the entire spike protein, and the dominant responses fell in regions 160-218 and 743-854. Reportedly, close to half of the unique spike-specific TCRs recognized epitopes lying outside the regions that are mutated in the B.1.351 and B.1.1.7 variants. Most participants were white British and females outnumbered males, and the authors suggested that clonal diversity may have been underestimated. Because no samples from the day 14 peak response were available, repertoires could be characterized only after the peak T cell response.

The CDR3 regions of human TCRbeta chains were analyzed by immunosequencing. From the authors' description of their analysis: TCRs in the repertoires were matched against a reference library of SARS-CoV-2-specific TCRs that had been generated with the MIRA antigen-specificity platform. Breadth was defined as the fraction of unique TCRs that were SARS-CoV-2-associated, and depth was defined as the fraction of total T cells that were SARS-CoV-2-associated. Using the MIRA data, every spike-specific TCR was mapped to the spike region that the TCR reacted to and assigned to either a CD4 or a CD8 class. Log10-transformed breadth and depth values were compared by one-way ANOVA with Sidak's multiple comparisons tests. The source is immuneACCESS, and TCRdb retained only in-frame sequences with V and J called. Part of the clones is not carried over; for the studies checked, unresolved V genes explain less than half of this, and the remainder is unexplained. That table gives V, J and clone size, and the DNA gave D and trimming. In this sample the table shows 150,000 to 200,000 clones, about 89% of which occur a single time. The ten largest clones capture 1.5% to 2% of the sample.

This specimen's time point label, per the study, means: baseline before first vaccination. Samples from vaccinated people were obtained from the UK trials COV001 and COV002, which included a single-blind randomized controlled phase 2/3 trial of AZD1222 (ChAdOx1 nCoV-19) in healthy adults. Trial participant PBMC samples were collected at day 0 and day 28 after the second dose for TCRbeta chain sequencing. The TCR originated in an adult in good health. The input for sequencing was peripheral blood, taken on day 0 of AZD1222 vaccination.

The CDR3 region has the sequence CASSSVRGRMGEQYF. The nucleotide sequence is TGTGCCAGCAGCTCAGTCCGGGGCCGGATGGGCGAGCAGTACTTC. The V and J genes are TRBV11-2 and TRBJ2-7; the D element might be TRBD1 or TRBD2, as each aligns at 5 bases. From a lookup of the germline V gene, CDR1 and CDR2 are SGHAT and FQNNGV. V is pared back by 4 bases and J by 6 bases, with 19 bases lying between the germline termini. The CDR3 runs 15 amino acids, cysteine and phenylalanine included. The DNA shown is the 45-base CDR3, in frame from base 1.